These T cell receptor beta chains were read from a single sample in a study of blood T cell repertoires in COVID-19. Assay used: immunoSEQ multiplex PCR; TCRdb lists only in-frame clones, some missing. This sample has some 250,000 clones, with about 70% found just once. Input material: peripheral blood. The origin of the receptors is an elderly woman with acute or convalescent COVID-19. Both conserved end residues are part of each CDR3. D genes are given only for firm matches. Size values are once, few and many counts, or a class for expanded clones, and some rows have none.

>.|.|TRBJ1-1|TRBV3-1/TRBV3-2
TGTGCCAGCAGCCAAGCCCGGACAACAGAAGCTTTCTTT
CASSQARTTEAFF
>.|.|TRBJ2-1|TRBV10-3
TGTGCCGCCGCTCCCGGGACGGGAGTCAATGAGCAGTTCTTC
CAAAPGTGVNEQFF
>.|.|TRBJ2-1|TRBV5-1
TGCGCCAGCAGCTCTCAGGGGAATGAGCAGTTCTTC
CASSSQGNEQFF
>.|.|TRBJ2-7|TRBV27
TGTGCCAGCAGACCACCCCAGGGGACACATCGCTACGAGCAGTACTTC
CASRPPQGTHRYEQYF
>TRBD2|.|TRBJ2-7|TRBV6-5
TGTGCCAGCAGCGTACCGGGACTAGCTGGGGGCGAGCAGTACTTC
CASSVPGLAGGEQYF
>.|.|TRBJ2-3|TRBV2
TGTGCCAGCTGGAGGGGGGGATACACAGATACGCAGTATTTT
CASWRGGYTDTQYF
>TRBD1|.|TRBJ1-6|TRBV24-1
TGTGCCACCAGTGATATTGGGACAGGGGAAAGTGATTCACCCCTCCACTTT
CATSDIGTGESDSPLHF
>TRBD1|.|TRBJ1-6|TRBV5-5
TGTGCCAGCAGCTCGATACCGGGACAGGGGAATTCACCCCTCCACTTT
CASSSIPGQGNSPLHF
>.|.|TRBJ1-2|TRBV2
TGTGCCAGCAGTGAAAGATCATCGGACTATGGCTACACCTTC
CASSERSSDYGYTF
>TRBD2|.|TRBJ2-3|TRBV27
TGTGCCAGCAGTCAATTCTCAAGCGGGAGAGGAGATACGCAGTATTTT
CASSQFSSGRGDTQYF
>.|.|TRBJ2-2|TRBV4-1
TGCGCCAGCAGCCCCAGACTCGTCTCATCCACCGGGGAGCTGTTTTTT
CASSPRLVSSTGELFF
>TRBD2|.|TRBJ2-7|TRBV18
TGTGCCAGCTCACCCGGCGGGAGGCTCTCCTACGAGCAGTACTTC
CASSPGGRLSYEQYF
>TRBD2|few|TRBJ2-1|TRBV7-3
TGTGCCAGCAGCTTAACGGGACTAGCGGGGAATGAGCAGTTCTTC
CASSLTGLAGNEQFF
>.|.|TRBJ1-5|TRBV6-1
TGTGCCAGCAGTGAAGGTTGGGGGGGCAATCAGCCCCAGCATTTT
CASSEGWGGNQPQHF
>.|.|TRBJ2-7|TRBV23-1
TGCGCCAGCAGTCAATCCCACGACAACTCCTACGAGCAGTACTTC
CASSQSHDNSYEQYF
>.|many|TRBJ1-2|TRBV3-1/TRBV3-2
TGTGCCAGCAGCCTGACAGGAATTAACTATGGCTACACCTTC
CASSLTGINYGYTF
>TRBD1|.|TRBJ1-2|TRBV5-4
TGTGCCAGCAGCTTGATGGGACAGGGGAGCTACACCTTC
CASSLMGQGSYTF
>.|.|TRBJ1-2|TRBV5-1
TGCGCCAGCAGCTTCCGGGCCAGGGAATATGGCTACACCTTC
CASSFRAREYGYTF
>TRBD1|once|TRBJ2-7|TRBV6-2/TRBV6-3
TGTGCCAGCAGTTACGACAGGGGGGCCTACGAGCAGTACTTC
CASSYDRGAYEQYF
>.|.|TRBJ2-1|TRBV5-1
TGCGCCAGCAGCTTGGGGTCCGGCGGGTCCCGGGATGAGCAGTTCTTC
CASSLGSGGSRDEQFF
>.|once|TRBJ2-1|TRBV19
TGTGCCAGTAGTCCAATCATGGACTATGAGCAGTTCTTC
CASSPIMDYEQFF
>TRBD1|.|TRBJ2-5|TRBV9
TGTGCCAGCAGCGCCGACAGGGGATGGTTCCAAGAGACCCAGTACTTC
CASSADRGWFQETQYF
>.|.|TRBJ2-5|TRBV2
TGTGCCAGCAGTGACGGGAAGGCCCCAGGAGAGACCCAGTACTTC
CASSDGKAPGETQYF
>.|.|TRBJ2-3|TRBV20-1
TGCAGTGCTAGTGGGACTGGCACAGATACGCAGTATTTT
CSASGTGTDTQYF
>TRBD2|.|TRBJ2-1|TRBV6-5
TGTGCCAGCAGTTACGGGGTAGCGGGGGGGCGGAATGAGCAGTTCTTC
CASSYGVAGGRNEQFF
>TRBD1|.|TRBJ1-2|TRBV27
TGTGCCAGCAGTCCGCTACAGGGGAGTAAAGGCTACACCTTC
CASSPLQGSKGYTF
>.|.|TRBJ1-1|TRBV7-5
TGTGCCAGAAGCTCCCCACAGGTGATTTTGACTGAAGCTTTCTTT
CARSSPQVILTEAFF
>TRBD1|.|TRBJ1-1|TRBV19
TGTGCTAGCCGGGACAGGGGTTCTGAAGCTTTCTTT
CASRDRGSEAFF
>TRBD1|few|TRBJ2-7|TRBV6-2/TRBV6-3
TGTGCCAGCAGCCTTCCGGGACAGGGGGCGGAAGAGCAGTACTTC
CASSLPGQGAEEQYF
>TRBD2|few|TRBJ2-2|TRBV10-3
TGTGCCATCTCCTCGGGACTAGCGGGACCCGGGGAGCTGTTTTTT
CAISSGLAGPGELFF
>TRBD1|.|TRBJ1-2|TRBV30
TGTGCCTGGAGTGTAGGGGGCGGGGGGGGCTACACCTTC
CAWSVGGGGGYTF
>.|many|TRBJ2-6|TRBV11-2
TGTGCCAGCAGCCGCCCGAGGGCGGTCTTGGGGGCCAACGTCCTGACTTTC
CASSRPRAVLGANVLTF
>.|few|TRBJ1-5|TRBV7-6
TGTGCCAGCAGCTTATCTGTGGGTGGAGGACAGTTTGTCTCCTATAGCAATCAGCCCCAGCATTTT
CASSLSVGGGQFVSYSNQPQHF
>.|.|TRBJ2-7|TRBV6-5
TGTGCCAGCAAAAGGACAAGAGGCAACTACGAGCAGTACTTC
CASKRTRGNYEQYF
>TRBD1|.|TRBJ1-2|TRBV29-1
TGCAGCGTTGATCAGGGGGCGAAGGGTGGCTACACCTTC
CSVDQGAKGGYTF
>TRBD2|.|TRBJ2-2|TRBV4-3
TGCGCCAGCAGCCAAGGAGCCTTTGCGGGGGGGCGGACCGGGGAGCTGTTTTTT
CASSQGAFAGGRTGELFF
>TRBD1|.|TRBJ2-7|TRBV5-8
TGTGCCAGCAGCGTAGGACAGGGGATCTACGAGCAGTACTTC
CASSVGQGIYEQYF
>.|.|TRBJ1-1|TRBV5-6
TGTGCCAGCAGCTTGGTGCCGTTTCAGGTAGTGGATGAAGCTTTCTTT
CASSLVPFQVVDEAFF
>.|.|TRBJ2-1|TRBV9
TGTGCCAGCAGCGACCCCCAGAATTACAATGAGCAGTTCTTC
CASSDPQNYNEQFF
>.|.|TRBJ2-3|TRBV3-1/TRBV3-2
TGTGCCAGCAGCCAAGATTTGGGGCGGGGAGATACGCAGTATTTT
CASSQDLGRGDTQYF
>TRBD2|.|TRBJ2-3|TRBV3-1/TRBV3-2
TGTGCCAGCACCTCCTCTAGCGGGAGGGCAGATACGCAGTATTTT
CASTSSSGRADTQYF
>TRBD2|once|TRBJ2-7|TRBV6-6
TGTGCCAGCAGCCTCAGCGGGGCGGGCGAGCAGTACTTC
CASSLSGAGEQYF
>.|.|TRBJ2-3|TRBV27
TGTGCCAGCAGTCCTTACAGGGGCACAGATACGCAGTATTTT
CASSPYRGTDTQYF
>.|.|TRBJ1-6|TRBV6-5
TGTGCCACCCTGGTCGGGTTTTCCTATAATTCACCCCTCCACTTT
CATLVGFSYNSPLHF